Listed here is a single TCR beta chain. The antigen is unknown. These data belong to a study of a mutant IDH1 vaccine in newly diagnosed glioma. Time point described: week 35, safety follow-up. A 20-mer mutant IDH1 peptide at 300 ug was injected subcutaneously with topical imiquimod. Patients received eight vaccinations in weeks 1, 3, 5, 7, 11, 15, 19, 23. Germline V CDR1 and CDR2: SGHNT, YENEEA. The CDR3 runs 13 residues. V was trimmed by 8 bases and J by 3 bases, leaving 13 bases between them. The assay was immunoSEQ multiplex PCR, and TCRdb's table has in-frame clones only and misses some. The sample contains under 60,000 clones, approximately 80% of which appear only once.

The genes are TRBV11-3 and TRBJ1-1, with D perhaps matching TRBD1 (5 bases). The sequences come from PBMCs, collected from a glioma patient whose treatment included an IDH1 peptide vaccine. This clonotype originated in a man in his forties with glioma. DNA for the CDR3: TGTGCCAGCGGCCCAGGGATACACACTGAAGCTTTCTTT. Translation gives CASGPGIHTEAFF. The full variable domain, its missing parts supplied by reference TRBV11-3 and TRBJ1-1, is EAGVVQSPRYKIIEKKQPVAFWCNPISGHNTLYWYLQNLGQGPELLIRYENEEAVDDSQLPKDRFSAERLKGVDSTLKIQPAELGDSAVYLCASGPGIHTEAFFGQGTRLTVV.